These 16 T cell receptor beta chains were sequenced from one sample in a study of blood T cell repertoires in COVID-19. Sequencing was performed with immunoSEQ multiplex PCR; in TCRdb, only in-frame clones are kept and a portion is missing. The table has some 250,000 clones, 80% to 90% seen once; the top ten hold approximately 2%. The sequencing sample was made of PBMCs or T cells enriched from blood (not recorded which). These receptors were taken from a woman in her forties or fifties who had recovered from COVID-19.

CDR3 sequence: CASSFLDRGHTEAFF. Written as DNA, the CDR3 is TGTGCCAGTAGTTTTTTGGACAGGGGGCACACTGAAGCTTTCTTT. The chain employs TRBV19 and TRBJ1-1, with 11 bases identical to TRBD1. CDR3 length equals 15 residues. The ends lost 5 bases at V and 3 bases at J; junction bases unmatched: 5. Looked up from germline, CDR1 is LNHDA and CDR2 is SQIVND (reference sequence).

There are a few counts of this clone. This chain joins TRBV5-4 and TRBJ1-1; 8 bases fit TRBD1. The germline V gene has CDR1 SGHNT and CDR2 YYREEE (reference sequence). The CDR3 is 18 amino acids. V trimming: 6 bases; J trimming: 0 bases; junction bases outside the gene matches: 16. The CDR3, as DNA: TGTGCCAGCAATCATGGAGCCGGGACAGGTTACATGAACACTGAAGCTTTCTTT. It is translated as CASNHGAGTGYMNTEAFF. The full variable domain, completed using reference TRBV5-4 and TRBJ1-1, is ETGVTQSPTHLIKTRGQQVTLRCSSQSGHNTVSWYQQALGQGPQFIFQYYREEENGRGNFPPRFSGLQFPNYSSELNVNALELDDSALYLCASNHGAGTGYMNTEAFFGQGTRLTVV.

This clone was found a few times. V is TRBV6-5 and J is TRBJ1-4, with D possibly being TRBD1 (5 bases). CDR3 length equals 14 residues. V was cut by 4 bases and J by 8 bases, with 14 bases left in between. CDR1 is MNHEY and CDR2 is SVGAGI in the germline V gene. CDR3 DNA sequence: TGTGCCAGCAGTTTCACCTCTCAGGGCGAAAAACTGTTTTTT. It translates to CASSFTSQGEKLFF.

The chain recombines TRBV12-3 or TRBV12-4 with TRBJ2-2; D may be TRBD1 (6 bases). This CDR3 spans 13 amino acids. The V and J ends lost 7 bases and 1 base respectively, with 7 bases between them. CDR3 nucleotide sequence: TGTGCCAGCACGGGACAGAACACCGGGGAGCTGTTTTTT. The encoded protein is CASTGQNTGELFF.

This rearrangement joins TRBV28 to TRBJ1-2; possibly TRBD1 for D (5 bases). This CDR3 has 15 amino acids. Germline values: CDR1 MDHEN, CDR2 SYDVKM. Trimming removed 4 bases from V and 5 bases from J, with 17 bases in between. The CDR3 nucleotides read TGTGCCAGCAGTTCTGCGACACGGGGGACGTATGGCTACACCTTC. This encodes CASSSATRGTYGYTF.

This clone has a handful of counts. The chain carries TRBV18 and TRBJ1-5; no clear D. The V and J ends lost 1 base and 7 bases respectively, with 14 bases between them. Germline-derived CDR1 and CDR2 are KGHSH and LQKENI. The length of the CDR3 is 15 residues. DNA for the CDR3: TGTGCCAGCTCACCACTGAGGGCGGAAGGACAGCCCCAGCATTTT. Its translation is CASSPLRAEGQPQHF.

The CDR3 DNA follows: TGTGCCAGCTCACCGCGTGACAGGGACGGCGAGCAGTACTTC. Its protein product is CASSPRDRDGEQYF. The rearrangement uses TRBV18 and TRBJ2-7; TRBD1 matches 7 bases. CDR1 is KGHSH, CDR2 LQKENI, per germline. With V trimmed by 3 bases and J by 6 bases, 8 bases remained unmatched. This CDR3 has 14 residues.

The CDR3 spells CASSPETDPNQPQHF. DNA of the CDR3: TGTGCCAGCTCACCTGAGACAGACCCCAATCAGCCCCAGCATTTT. The chain employs TRBV18 and TRBJ1-5, with TRBD1 as a possible D gene (5 bases). The CDR3 is 15 amino acids. The V end was cut by 3 bases, the J end by 3 bases, with 12 bases between. The germline gives CDR1 KGHSH, CDR2 LQKENI.

CDR3 sequence reads: CASSLVSGPYNEQFF. The CDR3, as DNA: TGCGCCAGCAGCTTGGTTAGCGGACCCTACAATGAGCAGTTCTTC. This chain links TRBV5-1 with TRBJ2-1, with D possibly matching TRBD2 (6 bases). Germline CDR1 SGHRS, CDR2 YFSETQ. Trimming removed 0 bases at V and 2 bases at J, with 9 bases between. The CDR3 runs to 15 residues. Together with reference TRBV5-1 and TRBJ2-1, the CDR3 gives the full variable domain: KAGVTQTPRYLIKTRGQQVTLSCSPISGHRSVSWYQQTPGQGLQFLFEYFSETQRNKGNFPGRFSGRQFSNSRSEMNVSTLELGDSALYLCASSLVSGPYNEQFFGPGTRLTVL.

V gene TRBV27 combines with J gene TRBJ1-5; 7 bases match TRBD1. The germline V gene has CDR1 MNHEY and CDR2 SMNVEV (reference sequence). The V gene end was trimmed by 2 bases and the J gene end by 7 bases; junction bases not matched to a gene: 5. The CDR3 length is 14 residues. The CDR3, as DNA: TGTGCCAGCAGTTTAACAGGGGCAGGGCAGCCCCAGCATTTT. Protein sequence: CASSLTGAGQPQHF.

The V call is TRBV7-8, the J call TRBJ2-1; D uncertain. This CDR3 is 16 amino acids long. The germline CDR1 and CDR2 sequences are SGHVS and FQNEAQ. V was trimmed by 2 bases and J by 3 bases, leaving 14 bases between them. The chain's CDR3 is CASSLSGSSFYNEQFF. CDR3 coding DNA: TGTGCCAGCAGCTTATCAGGCTCCTCGTTCTACAATGAGCAGTTCTTC.

This sequence joins TRBV2 and TRBJ2-2; 7 positions agree with TRBD2. V was clipped by 1 base and J by 2 bases; unmatched bases: 4. The CDR3 covers 16 residues. Germline V gene data show CDR1 as SNHLY and CDR2 as FYNNEI. CDR3 region: CASSEDQRGNTGELFF. CDR3 DNA: TGTGCCAGCAGTGAAGACCAGCGGGGAAACACCGGGGAGCTGTTTTTT. Variable domain in full (rest from reference TRBV2 and TRBJ2-2): EPEVTQTPSHQVTQMGQEVILRCVPISNHLYFYWYRQILGQKVEFLVSFYNNEISEKSEIFDDQFSVERPDGSNFTLKIRSTKLEDSAMYFCASSEDQRGNTGELFFGEGSRLTVL.

V and J are TRBV3-1 (or the pseudogene TRBV3-2) and TRBJ1-2; TRBD1 matches at 7 bases. V gave up 1 base and J gave up 2 bases; unmatched junction bases: 10. Germline V lookup: CDR1 LGHDT, CDR2 YNNKEL (reference sequence). The CDR3 sequence is 17 residues long. CDR3 sequence: CASSQVQGGYFNYGYTF. In DNA, the CDR3 is TGTGCCAGCAGCCAAGTTCAAGGGGGCTATTTCAACTATGGCTACACCTTC.

This rearrangement joins TRBV7-9 to TRBJ2-7; D unresolved. Trimming stripped 4 bases from V and 9 bases from J, with 10 bases between. This CDR3 has 11 residues. Germline assignment: CDR1 SEHNR and CDR2 FQNEAQ (reference sequence). In DNA form, the CDR3 reads TGTGCCAGCAGCTCCCCCGGCGGGCAGTACTTC. It encodes CASSSPGGQYF.

V usage is TRBV4-2 and J usage is TRBJ2-3; 11 bases agree with TRBD2. The trim removed 0 bases at V and 9 bases at J, leaving 5 bases unmatched. From germline, CDR1 is LGHNA and CDR2 YNFKEQ. This CDR3 is 15 amino acids long. The DNA of the CDR3 is TGTGCCAGCAGCCAAGATCTAGCGGGAGGAGGAACGCAGTATTTT. Translation gives CASSQDLAGGGTQYF.

This CDR3 is CASSVDPTGGEQYF. CDR3 in DNA: TGTGCCAGCAGCGTAGATCCAACTGGTGGCGAGCAGTACTTC. The gene calls are TRBV9 and TRBJ2-7; no firm D call. Per the germline V gene, CDR1 is SGDLS and CDR2 is YYNGEE. The CDR3 runs 14 residues. Trimming shortened V by 0 bases and J by 6 bases, and 13 bases separated the two germline ends.